This T cell receptor beta chain was recorded in a study of glioma-infiltrating T cells after dendritic cell vaccination. V trimming: 9 bases; J trimming: 12 bases; junction bases outside the gene matches: 14. The germline V gene encodes CDR1 LNHDA and CDR2 SQIVND (reference sequence). The CDR3 length is 14 residues. This clone appeared a few times. The primer mix had 60 V beta and 13 J beta primers. The table came from immunoSEQ multiplex PCR; TCRdb's copy has only in-frame clones and leaves some out. Among 60,000 to 70,000 clones, approximately 85% were seen once, and the ten largest hold about 10%. The chain uses TRBV19 and TRBJ2-1, with 10 bases identical to TRBD2. The clonotype originates from a human donor with glioblastoma. The starting material was blood, obtained before dendritic cell vaccination. CDR3 sequence (DNA): TGTGCCAGGTTGCAGCGGGGGGGCGGGGGTTTGCAGTTCTTC. This encodes CARLQRGGGGLQFF.